The clone carrying this T cell receptor (beta chain) was detected many times. Its antigen is not identified. The library was built from 400 to 500 ng RNA with molecular barcoded adaptors for alpha/delta and beta/gamma chains. TCRdb itself ran the reads through MiXCR, one entry per CDR3 protein. The sample lists about 14,000 distinct CDR3 sequences, roughly 20% occurring once. These data originate in a study of read filtering for tumor transcriptome and immune sequencing. Study-wide background: Transcriptome libraries were built from DNase-treated RNA.

Per germline, CDR1 SGHRS and CDR2 YFSETQ. The V end lost 2 bases, the J end lost 0 bases, and 19 bases lay between the germline ends. This CDR3 has 18 amino acids. General study results and limits: Compared with RNA-seq, IR-seq gave much higher clonotype depth and reliability. Sorted CD138-negative bone marrow cells were not purified T cells. Dropping single-read clonotypes raised IR-seq and RNA-seq shared-clonotype correlation.

This chain uses TRBV5-1 with TRBJ2-3; D unclear. What was sequenced was a population of CD138-negative cells sorted from bone marrow. This sequence originates from a donor aged 40 or older with multiple myeloma. CDR3: CASSFLPQSRISTDTQYF. For the CDR3, the DNA is TGCGCCAGCAGCTTCCTCCCACAGAGTCGGATAAGCACAGATACGCAGTATTTT.